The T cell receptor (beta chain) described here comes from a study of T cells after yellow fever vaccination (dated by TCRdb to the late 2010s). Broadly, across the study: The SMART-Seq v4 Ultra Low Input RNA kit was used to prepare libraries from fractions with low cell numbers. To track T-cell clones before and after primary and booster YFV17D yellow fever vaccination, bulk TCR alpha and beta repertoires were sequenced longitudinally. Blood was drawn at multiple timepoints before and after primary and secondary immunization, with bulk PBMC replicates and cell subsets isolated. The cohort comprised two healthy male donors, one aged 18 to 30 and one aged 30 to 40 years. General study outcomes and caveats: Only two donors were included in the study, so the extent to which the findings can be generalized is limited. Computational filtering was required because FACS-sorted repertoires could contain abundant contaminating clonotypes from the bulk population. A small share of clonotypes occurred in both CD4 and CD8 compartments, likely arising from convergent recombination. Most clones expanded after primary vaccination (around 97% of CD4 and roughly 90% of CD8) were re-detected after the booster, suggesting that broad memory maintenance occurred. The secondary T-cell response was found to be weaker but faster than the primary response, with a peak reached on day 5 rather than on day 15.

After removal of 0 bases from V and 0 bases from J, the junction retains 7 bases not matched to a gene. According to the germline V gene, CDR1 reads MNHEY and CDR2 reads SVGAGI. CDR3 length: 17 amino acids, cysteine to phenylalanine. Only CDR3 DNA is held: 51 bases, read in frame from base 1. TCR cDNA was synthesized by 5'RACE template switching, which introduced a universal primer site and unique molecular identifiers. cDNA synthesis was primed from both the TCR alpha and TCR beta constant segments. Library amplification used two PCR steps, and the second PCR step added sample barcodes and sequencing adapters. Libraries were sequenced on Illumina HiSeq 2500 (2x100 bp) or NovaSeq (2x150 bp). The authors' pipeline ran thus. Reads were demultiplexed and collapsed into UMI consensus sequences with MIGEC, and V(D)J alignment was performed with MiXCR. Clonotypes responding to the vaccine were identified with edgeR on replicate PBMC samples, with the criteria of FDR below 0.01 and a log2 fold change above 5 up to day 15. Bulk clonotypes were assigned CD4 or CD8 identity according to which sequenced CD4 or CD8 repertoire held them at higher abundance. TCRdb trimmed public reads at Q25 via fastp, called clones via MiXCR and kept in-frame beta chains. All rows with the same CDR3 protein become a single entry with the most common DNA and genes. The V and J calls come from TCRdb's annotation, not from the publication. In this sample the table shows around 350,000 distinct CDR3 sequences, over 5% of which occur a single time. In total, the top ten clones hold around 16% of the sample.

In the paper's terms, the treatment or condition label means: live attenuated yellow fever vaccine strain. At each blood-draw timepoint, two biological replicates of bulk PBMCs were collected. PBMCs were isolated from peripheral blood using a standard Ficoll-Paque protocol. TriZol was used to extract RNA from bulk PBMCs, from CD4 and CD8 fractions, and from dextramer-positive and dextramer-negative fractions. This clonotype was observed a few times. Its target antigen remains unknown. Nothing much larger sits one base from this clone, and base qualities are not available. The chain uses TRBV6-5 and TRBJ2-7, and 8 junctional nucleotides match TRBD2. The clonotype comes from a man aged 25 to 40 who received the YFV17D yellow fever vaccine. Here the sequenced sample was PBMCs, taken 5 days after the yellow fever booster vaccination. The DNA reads TGTGCCAGCAGTTACTCGGGCGGAGCGGGGGACTCCTACGAGCAGTACTTC. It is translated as CASSYSGGAGDSYEQYF.